What follows are 15 T cell receptor beta chains derived from one specimen sequenced in a study of OX40 agonist ivuxolimab in advanced cancers. The repertoire was sequenced with immunoSEQ multiplex PCR; TCRdb's copy has only in-frame clones and lacks some. This table has more than 65,000 clones, 88% appearing once. The sample was CD4+ or CD8+ T cells sorted from blood, taken in a trial of the OX40 agonist ivuxolimab. The receptor source for this set is an adult with an advanced solid tumor such as melanoma, head and neck, liver or kidney cancer.

The rearrangement uses TRBV19 and TRBJ1-2; 7 bases line up with TRBD1. With 7 bases clipped from V and 6 bases from J, the junction kept 8 bases outside the gene matches. The CDR3 loop spans 13 amino acids. The germline CDR1 and CDR2 sequences are LNHDA and SQIVND (reference sequence). The CDR3 DNA reads as TGTGCCAGTACCAGGACGACAGGGAATGGCTACACCTTC. Protein: CASTRTTGNGYTF.

This clone has just one count. The chain recombines TRBV6-5 with TRBJ1-6, with TRBD1 matching 8 bases. V trimming: 6 bases; J trimming: 9 bases; junction bases outside the gene matches: 10. The CDR3 is 15 amino acids. Germline CDR1 and CDR2: MNHEY and SVGAGI. DNA for the CDR3: TGTGCCAGCAGGCACGGACAGGGAATGGGTTCACCCCTCCACTTT. It codes for CASRHGQGMGSPLHF.

The rearrangement uses TRBV11-2 and TRBJ2-5; D tentatively fits TRBD1 or TRBD2 (5 bases each). Germline values: CDR1 SGHAT, CDR2 FQNNGV. CDR3 length: 13 amino acids. Trimming left V 5 bases short and J 3 bases short, with 10 bases between. CDR3 in DNA: TGTGCCAGCAGCGCGTGGGGGAAAGAGACCCAGTACTTC. The encoded protein is CASSAWGKETQYF.

The chain employs TRBV7-6 and TRBJ1-3, with D tentatively TRBD1 (6 bases). V was shortened by 0 bases and J by 2 bases, with 8 bases between the two germline ends. This CDR3 contains 15 residues. CDR1 is SGHVS and CDR2 is FNYEAQ in the germline V gene. The CDR3 protein is CASSLAQGTGNTIYF. The CDR3 nucleotides read TGTGCCAGCAGCTTAGCGCAGGGGACTGGAAACACCATATATTTT.

The rearrangement uses TRBV2 and TRBJ2-3; D perhaps matches TRBD2 (6 bases). Between the trimmed V and J ends, which lost 4 bases and 2 bases, there was a span of 10 bases. This CDR3 has 14 amino acids. Germline V lookup: CDR1 SNHLY, CDR2 FYNNEI. DNA of the CDR3: TGTGCCAGCAGTGGCGGGGTCTCCACAGATACGCAGTATTTT. Amino acids: CASSGGVSTDTQYF.

V is TRBV5-1 and J is TRBJ1-1; D possibly corresponds to TRBD1 (5 bases). Per germline, CDR1 SGHRS and CDR2 YFSETQ. This CDR3 contains 15 residues. Trimming pared 4 bases from V and 0 bases from J, leaving 13 bases between. CDR3 protein: CASSPRADMNTEAFF. As DNA, the CDR3 is TGCGCCAGCAGCCCCAGGGCCGACATGAACACTGAAGCTTTCTTT. Combining the CDR3 with reference TRBV5-1 and TRBJ1-1 gives the whole variable domain KAGVTQTPRYLIKTRGQQVTLSCSPISGHRSVSWYQQTPGQGLQFLFEYFSETQRNKGNFPGRFSGRQFSNSRSEMNVSTLELGDSALYLCASSPRADMNTEAFFGQGTRLTVV.

The chain recombines TRBV28 with TRBJ1-5, with D hard to call. The V end was cut by 7 bases, the J end by 1 base, with 20 bases between. Germline CDR1 is MDHEN and CDR2 is SYDVKM. This CDR3 is 17 amino acids long. The CDR3 protein is CASNQGRRGLSNQPQHF. The CDR3 coding sequence is TGTGCCAGCAACCAAGGGCGTAGAGGGTTAAGCAATCAGCCCCAGCATTTT.

The V call is TRBV18, the J call TRBJ1-1, with no clear D. Trimming pared 0 bases from V and 2 bases from J, leaving 10 bases between. The germline gives CDR1 KGHSH, CDR2 LQKENI. The CDR3 has 15 amino acids. The CDR3 sequence: CASSPPMGTNTEAFF. CDR3 nucleotide sequence: TGTGCCAGCTCACCACCGATGGGAACCAACACTGAAGCTTTCTTT.

A single count supports this clone. This chain uses TRBV30 with TRBJ1-4, with 9 positions matching TRBD1. V dropped 1 base and J dropped 7; count of bases not matched to a gene: 4. The CDR3 runs to 14 residues. CDR1 and CDR2 from the germline V gene are GTSNPN and SVGIG (reference sequence). In nucleotides, the CDR3 is TGTGCCTGGAGTGCAGGACAGGGGAGTGAAAAACTGTTTTTT. It encodes CAWSAGQGSEKLFF.

The J gene is TRBJ2-3, the V gene TRBV7-3, with a weak D call TRBD1 (5 bases). Trimming pared 2 bases from V and 2 bases from J, leaving 8 bases between. CDR1 and CDR2 (germline): SGHTA, FQGTGA. There are 14 residues in the CDR3. The CDR3 sequence: CASSLQGITDTQYF. Here the CDR3 DNA reads TGTGCCAGCAGCTTACAGGGCATCACAGATACGCAGTATTTT.

J is TRBJ2-2 and V is TRBV15; D uncertain. With 3 bases removed from V and 0 bases from J, the gap between germline ends came to 11 bases. The CDR3 has 16 amino acids. The germline V gene has CDR1 LNHNV and CDR2 YYDKDF (reference sequence). CDR3 DNA sequence: TGTGCCACCAGCAGGCCCAGTGGCTCGAACACCGGGGAGCTGTTTTTT. Translated: CATSRPSGSNTGELFF.

The chain uses TRBV18 and TRBJ2-2, with D tentatively TRBD1 or TRBD2 (5 bases each). The ends were cut back, 6 bases at V and 1 base at J, with 9 bases in the middle. Germline-derived CDR1 and CDR2 are KGHSH and LQKENI. The CDR3 totals 14 residues. The CDR3 DNA reads TGTGCCAGCTCTCGGGGCCGGAACACCGGGGAGCTGTTTTTT. This codes for CASSRGRNTGELFF.

The DNA for the CDR3 is TGTGCTTATTCTAGCGGGGGTTCCTACGAGCAGTACTTC. Translation: CAYSSGGSYEQYF. V and J are TRBV10-3 and TRBJ2-7; TRBD2 aligns across 10 bases. CDR3 length: 13 residues. Germline CDR1 reads ENHRY; CDR2 reads SYGVKD.

The V and J genes are TRBV25-1 and TRBJ1-4, with D unresolved. Germline CDR1 reads MGHDK; CDR2 reads SYGVNS. CDR3 size: 13 residues. Trimming left V 2 bases short and J 8 bases short, with 9 bases between. The chain's CDR3 is CASSEHGEEKLFF. In DNA, the CDR3 is TGTGCCAGCAGTGAACATGGGGAGGAAAAACTGTTTTTT.

This chain uses TRBV10-3 with TRBJ2-1, with a weak D call TRBD2 (5 bases). The germline CDR1 and CDR2 sequences are ENHRY and SYGVKD. Trimming left V 9 bases short and J 5 bases short, with 14 bases between. This CDR3 has 13 amino acids. The CDR3 spells CAIDGGLDNEQFF. CDR3 coding DNA: TGTGCCATTGACGGCGGGCTGGACAATGAGCAGTTCTTC.